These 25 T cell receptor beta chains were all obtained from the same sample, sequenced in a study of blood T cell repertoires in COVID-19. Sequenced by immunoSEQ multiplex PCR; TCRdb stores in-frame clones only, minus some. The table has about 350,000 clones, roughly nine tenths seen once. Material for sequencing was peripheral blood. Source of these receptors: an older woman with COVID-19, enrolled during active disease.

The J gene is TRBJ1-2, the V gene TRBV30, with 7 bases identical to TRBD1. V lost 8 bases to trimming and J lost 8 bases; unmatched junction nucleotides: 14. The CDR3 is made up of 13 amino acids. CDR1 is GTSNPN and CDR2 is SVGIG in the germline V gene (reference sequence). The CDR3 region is CARTLDRSRGYTF. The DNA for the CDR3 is TGTGCCAGGACGTTGGACAGGTCAAGGGGCTACACCTTC.

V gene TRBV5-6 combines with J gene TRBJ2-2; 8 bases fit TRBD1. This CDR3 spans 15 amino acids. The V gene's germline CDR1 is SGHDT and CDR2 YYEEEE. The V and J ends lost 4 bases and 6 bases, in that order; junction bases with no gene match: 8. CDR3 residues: CASSHVDRGPGELFF. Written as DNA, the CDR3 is TGTGCCAGCAGCCACGTTGACAGGGGCCCCGGGGAGCTGTTTTTT.

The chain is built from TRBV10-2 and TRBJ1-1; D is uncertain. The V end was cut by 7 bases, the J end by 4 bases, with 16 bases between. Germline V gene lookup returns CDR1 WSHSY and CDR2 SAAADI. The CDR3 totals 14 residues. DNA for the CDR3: TGCGCCAGCAAAGGAGTCCAAAGTCGCACTGAAGCTTTCTTT. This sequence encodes CASKGVQSRTEAFF.

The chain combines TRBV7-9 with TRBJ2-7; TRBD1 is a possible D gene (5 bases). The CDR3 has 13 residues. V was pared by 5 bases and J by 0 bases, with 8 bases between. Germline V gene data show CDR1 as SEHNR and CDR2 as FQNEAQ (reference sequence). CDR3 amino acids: CASSARVSYEQYF. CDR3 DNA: TGTGCCAGCAGCGCCAGGGTCTCCTACGAGCAGTACTTC.

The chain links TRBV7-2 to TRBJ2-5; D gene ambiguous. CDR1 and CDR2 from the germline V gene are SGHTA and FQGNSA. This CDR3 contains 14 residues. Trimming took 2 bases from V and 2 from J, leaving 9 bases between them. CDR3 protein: CASSLIQTQETQYF. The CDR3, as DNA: TGTGCCAGCAGCTTAATACAGACGCAAGAGACCCAGTACTTC. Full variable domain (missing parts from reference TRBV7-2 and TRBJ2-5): GAGVSQSPSNKVTEKGKDVELRCDPISGHTALYWYRQSLGQGLEFLIYFQGNSAPDKSGLPSDRFSAERTGGSVSTLTIQRTQQEDSAVYLCASSLIQTQETQYFGPGTRLLVL.

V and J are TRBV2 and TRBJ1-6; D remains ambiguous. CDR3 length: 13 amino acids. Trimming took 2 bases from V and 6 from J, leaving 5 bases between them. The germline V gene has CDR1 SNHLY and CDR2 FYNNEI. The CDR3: CASSELSNSPLHF. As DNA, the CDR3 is TGTGCCAGCAGTGAACTCTCTAATTCACCCCTCCACTTT.

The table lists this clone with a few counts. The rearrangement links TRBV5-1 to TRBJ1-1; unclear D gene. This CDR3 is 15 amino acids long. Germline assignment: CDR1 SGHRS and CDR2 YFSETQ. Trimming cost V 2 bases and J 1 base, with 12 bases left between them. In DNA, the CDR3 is TGCGCCAGCAGCTTAGGCACAGTCCAGAACACTGAAGCTTTCTTT. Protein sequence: CASSLGTVQNTEAFF.

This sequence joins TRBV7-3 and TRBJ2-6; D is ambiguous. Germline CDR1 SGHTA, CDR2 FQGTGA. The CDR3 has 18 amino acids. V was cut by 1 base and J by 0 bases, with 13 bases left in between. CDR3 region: CASSLRWADPSGANVLTF. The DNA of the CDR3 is TGTGCCAGCAGCTTAAGGTGGGCAGACCCCTCTGGGGCCAACGTCCTGACTTTC.

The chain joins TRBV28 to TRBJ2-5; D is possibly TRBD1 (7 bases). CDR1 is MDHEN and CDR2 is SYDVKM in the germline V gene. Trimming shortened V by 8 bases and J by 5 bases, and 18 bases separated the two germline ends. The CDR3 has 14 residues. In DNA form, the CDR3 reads TGTGCCAGCCGCCGCCAGGGGGGCGGGGAGACCCAGTACTTC. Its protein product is CASRRQGGGETQYF. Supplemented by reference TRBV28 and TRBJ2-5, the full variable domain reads DVKVTQSSRYLVKRTGEKVFLECVQDMDHENMFWYRQDPGLGLRLIYFSYDVKMKEKGDIPEGYSVSREKKERFSLILESASTNQTSMYLCASRRQGGGETQYFGPGTRLLVL.

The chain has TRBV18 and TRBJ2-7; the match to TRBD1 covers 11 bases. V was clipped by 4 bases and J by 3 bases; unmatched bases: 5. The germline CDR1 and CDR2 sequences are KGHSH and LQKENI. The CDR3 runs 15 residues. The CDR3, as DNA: TGTGCCAGCTCACACGGGACAGGGGGGATCTACGAGCAGTACTTC. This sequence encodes CASSHGTGGIYEQYF.

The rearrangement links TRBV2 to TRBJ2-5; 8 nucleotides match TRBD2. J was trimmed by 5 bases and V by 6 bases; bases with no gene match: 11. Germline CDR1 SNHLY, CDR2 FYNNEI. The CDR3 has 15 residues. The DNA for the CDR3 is TGTGCCAGCAGCAGAGCGGGGGCCTCCTTCGAGACCCAGTACTTC. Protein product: CASSRAGASFETQYF.

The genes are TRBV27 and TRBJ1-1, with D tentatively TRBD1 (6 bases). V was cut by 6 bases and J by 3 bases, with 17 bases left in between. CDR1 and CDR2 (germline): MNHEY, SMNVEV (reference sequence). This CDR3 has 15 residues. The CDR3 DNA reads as TGTGCCAGCAGCACCTCAGGGGTCCTGGACACTGAAGCTTTCTTT. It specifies CASSTSGVLDTEAFF.

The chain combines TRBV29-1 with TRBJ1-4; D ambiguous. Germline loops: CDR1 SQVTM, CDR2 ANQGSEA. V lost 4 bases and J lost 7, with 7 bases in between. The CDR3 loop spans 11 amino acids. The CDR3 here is CSVGAGEKLFF. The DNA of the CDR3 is TGCAGCGTTGGTGCCGGTGAAAAACTGTTTTTT. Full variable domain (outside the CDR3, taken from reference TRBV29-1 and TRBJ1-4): SAVISQKPSRDICQRGTSLTIQCQVDSQVTMMFWYRQQPGQSLTLIATANQGSEATYESGFVIDKFPISRPNLTFSTLTVSNMSPEDSSIYLCSVGAGEKLFFGSGTQLSVL.

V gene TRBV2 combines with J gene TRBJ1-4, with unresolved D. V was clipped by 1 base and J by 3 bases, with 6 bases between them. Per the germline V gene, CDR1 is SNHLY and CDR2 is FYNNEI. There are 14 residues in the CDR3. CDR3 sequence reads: CASSEGGANEKLFF. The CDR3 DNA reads TGTGCCAGCAGTGAAGGCGGAGCTAATGAAAAACTGTTTTTT.

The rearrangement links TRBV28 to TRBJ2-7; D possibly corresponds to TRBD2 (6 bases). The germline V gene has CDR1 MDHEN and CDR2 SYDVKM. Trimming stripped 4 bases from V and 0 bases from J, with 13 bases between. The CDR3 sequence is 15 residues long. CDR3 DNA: TGTGCCAGCAGTTCCCACGGGGGAAGCTCCTACGAGCAGTACTTC. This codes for CASSSHGGSSYEQYF. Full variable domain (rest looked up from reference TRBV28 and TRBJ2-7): DVKVTQSSRYLVKRTGEKVFLECVQDMDHENMFWYRQDPGLGLRLIYFSYDVKMKEKGDIPEGYSVSREKKERFSLILESASTNQTSMYLCASSSHGGSSYEQYFGPGTRLTVT.

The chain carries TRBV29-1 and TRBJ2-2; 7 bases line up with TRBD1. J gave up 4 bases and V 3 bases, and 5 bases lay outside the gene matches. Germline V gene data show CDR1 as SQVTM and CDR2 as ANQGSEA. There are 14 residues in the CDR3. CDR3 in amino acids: CSVDEGAITGELFF. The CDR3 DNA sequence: TGCAGCGTTGATGAGGGGGCTATCACCGGGGAGCTGTTTTTT.

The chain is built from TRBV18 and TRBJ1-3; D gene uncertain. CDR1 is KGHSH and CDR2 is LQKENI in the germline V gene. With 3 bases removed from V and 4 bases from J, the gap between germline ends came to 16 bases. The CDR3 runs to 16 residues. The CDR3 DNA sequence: TGTGCCAGCTCACCGTCCATCGCGCTCCAAGGAAACACCATATATTTT. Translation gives CASSPSIALQGNTIYF. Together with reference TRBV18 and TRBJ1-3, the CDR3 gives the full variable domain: NAGVMQNPRHLVRRRGQEARLRCSPMKGHSHVYWYRQLPEEGLKFMVYLQKENIIDESGMPKERFSAEFPKEGPSILRIQQVVRGDSAAYFCASSPSIALQGNTIYFGEGSWLTVV.

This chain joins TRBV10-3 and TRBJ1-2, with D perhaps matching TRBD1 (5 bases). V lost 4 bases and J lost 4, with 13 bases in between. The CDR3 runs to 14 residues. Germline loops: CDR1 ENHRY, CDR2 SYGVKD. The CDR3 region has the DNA TGTGCCATCAGTGCAATATCGGGGGGCTATGGCTACACCTTC. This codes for CAISAISGGYGYTF.

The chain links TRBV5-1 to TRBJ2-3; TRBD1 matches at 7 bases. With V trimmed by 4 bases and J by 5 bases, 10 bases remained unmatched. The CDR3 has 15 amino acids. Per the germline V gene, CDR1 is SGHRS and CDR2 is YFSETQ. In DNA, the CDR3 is TGCGCCAGCAGCGCTGAGACAGGGTGGTTAGATACGCAGTATTTT. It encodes CASSAETGWLDTQYF.

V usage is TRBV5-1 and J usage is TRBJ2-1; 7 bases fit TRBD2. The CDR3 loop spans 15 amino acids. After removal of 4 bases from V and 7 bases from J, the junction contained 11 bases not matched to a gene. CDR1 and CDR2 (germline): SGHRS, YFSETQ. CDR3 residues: CASSGLPGLPNEQFF. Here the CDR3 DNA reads TGCGCCAGCAGCGGCCTCCCGGGACTACCTAATGAGCAGTTCTTC.

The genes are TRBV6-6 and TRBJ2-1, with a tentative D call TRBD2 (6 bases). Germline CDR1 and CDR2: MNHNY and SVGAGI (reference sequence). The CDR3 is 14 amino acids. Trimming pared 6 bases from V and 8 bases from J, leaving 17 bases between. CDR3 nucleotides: TGTGCCAGCAGATCCGCCGACGGGAGAGATGAGCAGTTCTTC. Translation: CASRSADGRDEQFF.

CDR3 loop: CASSRTQEAYEQYF. CDR3 bases: TGTGCCAGCTCAAGGACTCAGGAAGCCTACGAGCAGTACTTC. V usage is TRBV18 and J usage is TRBJ2-7, with D perhaps TRBD2 (5 bases). The CDR3 runs 14 residues. V lost 5 bases to trimming and J lost 2 bases, with 13 bases between them. CDR1 KGHSH and CDR2 LQKENI come from the germline V gene.

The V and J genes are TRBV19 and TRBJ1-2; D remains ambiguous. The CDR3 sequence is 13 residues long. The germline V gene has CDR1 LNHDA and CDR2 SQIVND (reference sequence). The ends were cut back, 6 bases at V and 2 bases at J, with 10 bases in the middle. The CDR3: CASSPRGNYGYTF. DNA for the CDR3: TGTGCCAGTAGCCCCCGAGGGAACTATGGCTACACCTTC.

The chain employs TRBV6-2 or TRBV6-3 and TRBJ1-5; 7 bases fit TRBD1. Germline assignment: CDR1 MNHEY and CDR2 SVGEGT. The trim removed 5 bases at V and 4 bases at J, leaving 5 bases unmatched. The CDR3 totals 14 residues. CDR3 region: CASSTGQPNQPQHF. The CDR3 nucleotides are TGTGCCAGCAGTACGGGACAGCCGAATCAGCCCCAGCATTTT.

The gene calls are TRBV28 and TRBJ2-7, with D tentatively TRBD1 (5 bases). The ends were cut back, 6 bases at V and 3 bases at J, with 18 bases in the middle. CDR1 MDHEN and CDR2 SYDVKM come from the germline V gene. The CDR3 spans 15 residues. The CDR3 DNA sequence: TGTGCCAGCAGCCCAGAGTCAGGGAAAGTCTACGAGCAGTACTTC. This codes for CASSPESGKVYEQYF.